The clone carrying this T cell receptor beta chain was seen more than once but under ten times. This entry comes from a study of T cell repertoires in cytomegalovirus infection. TCRdb passed the reads through MiXCR, listing each CDR3 protein once. The data hold 600,000 to 800,000 distinct CDR3 sequences, with less than 25% observed a single time. The V end was cut by 5 bases, the J end by 1 base, with 15 bases between. This CDR3 comprises 16 residues. Germline CDR1 reads SEHNR; CDR2 reads FQNEAQ (reference sequence). Material for sequencing was CD8+ T cells from PBMCs. The rearrangement uses TRBV7-9 and TRBJ2-1; tentatively, D is TRBD1 (6 bases). This sequence originates from a human donor in good health (CMV status not recorded). Some clones in this sample may be carry-over from other donors' samples. The CDR3 is CASSPGQRISYNEQFF. The CDR3, as DNA: TGTGCCAGCAGCCCTGGACAGAGGATATCCTACAATGAGCAGTTCTTC.